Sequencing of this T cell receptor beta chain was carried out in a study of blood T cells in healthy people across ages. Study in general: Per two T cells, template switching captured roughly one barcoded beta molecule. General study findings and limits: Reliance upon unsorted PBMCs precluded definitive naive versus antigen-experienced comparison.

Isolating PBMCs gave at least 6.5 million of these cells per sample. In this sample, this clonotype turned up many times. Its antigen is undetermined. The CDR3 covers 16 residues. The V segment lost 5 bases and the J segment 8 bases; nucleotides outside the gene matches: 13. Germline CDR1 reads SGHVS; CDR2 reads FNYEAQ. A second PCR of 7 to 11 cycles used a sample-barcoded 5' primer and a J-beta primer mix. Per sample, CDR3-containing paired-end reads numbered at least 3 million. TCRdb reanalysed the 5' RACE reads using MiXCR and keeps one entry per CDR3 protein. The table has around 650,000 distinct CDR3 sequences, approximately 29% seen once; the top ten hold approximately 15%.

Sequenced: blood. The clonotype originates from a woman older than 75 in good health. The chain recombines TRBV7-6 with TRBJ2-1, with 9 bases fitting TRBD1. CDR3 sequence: CASSPAGSGQGDEQFF. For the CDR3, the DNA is TGTGCCAGCAGCCCCGCCGGTTCGGGACAGGGCGATGAGCAGTTCTTC.